This TCR beta chain is drawn from a study of T cells in Graves' hyperthyroidism and ophthalmopathy. In the study overall: Upon initial diagnosis and before any treatment, peripheral blood was collected.

Researchers took RNA transcripts and amplified the TCR beta CDR3 regions from them. TCR CDR3 underwent first-round RT-PCR with the HTBI primer set. TCRdb re-called the multiplex PCR reads through MiXCR, storing one row per CDR3 protein. The sample has some 350,000 distinct CDR3 sequences; about 18% are singletons. CDR1 is SNHLY and CDR2 is FYNNEI in the germline V gene. V was cut by 7 bases and J by 7 bases, with 17 bases left in between. The CDR3 totals 15 residues. What was sequenced was blood. The sequence was obtained from a woman aged 18-29 years with Graves' hyperthyroidism. The chain has TRBV2 and TRBJ1-6; tentatively, D is TRBD1 (6 bases). CDR3 sequence reads: CASKKPAGHNSPLHF. The DNA of the CDR3 is TGTGCCAGCAAGAAGCCGGCGGGACACAATTCACCCCTCCACTTT.